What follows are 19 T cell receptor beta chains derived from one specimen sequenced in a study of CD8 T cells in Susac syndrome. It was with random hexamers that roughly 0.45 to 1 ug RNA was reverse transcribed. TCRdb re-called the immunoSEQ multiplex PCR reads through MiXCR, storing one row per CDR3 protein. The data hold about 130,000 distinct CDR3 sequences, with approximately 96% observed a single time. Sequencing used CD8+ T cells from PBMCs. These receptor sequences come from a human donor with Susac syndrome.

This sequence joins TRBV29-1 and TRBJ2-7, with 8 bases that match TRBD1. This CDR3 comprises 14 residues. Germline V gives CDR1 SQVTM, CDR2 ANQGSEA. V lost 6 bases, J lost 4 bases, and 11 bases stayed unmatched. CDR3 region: CSVRADRDWYEQYF. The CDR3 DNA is TGCAGCGTCCGCGCGGACAGGGACTGGTACGAGCAGTACTTC.

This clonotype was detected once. This CDR3 reads CATSIAGETYEQYF. The CDR3 DNA reads TGTGCCACCAGCATAGCGGGAGAGACCTACGAGCAGTACTTC. The V call is TRBV15, the J call TRBJ2-7, with TRBD2 matching 9 bases. Germline CDR1 and CDR2: LNHNV and YYDKDF (reference sequence). The trim removed 4 bases at V and 2 bases at J, leaving 3 bases unmatched. The CDR3 is 14 amino acids.

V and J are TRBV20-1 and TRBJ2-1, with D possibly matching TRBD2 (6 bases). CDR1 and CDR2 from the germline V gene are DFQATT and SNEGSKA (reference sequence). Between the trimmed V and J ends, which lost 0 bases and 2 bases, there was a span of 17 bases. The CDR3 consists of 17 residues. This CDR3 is CSARDTAAGGTYNEQFF. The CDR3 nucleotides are TGCAGTGCTAGAGATACCGCCGCGGGCGGGACCTACAATGAGCAGTTCTTC.

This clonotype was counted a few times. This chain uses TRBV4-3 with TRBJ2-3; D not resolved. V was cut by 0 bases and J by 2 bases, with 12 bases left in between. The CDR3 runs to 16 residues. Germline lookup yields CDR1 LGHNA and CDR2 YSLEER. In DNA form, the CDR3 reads TGCGCCAGCAGCCAAGAGGAACACCTCTCCACAGATACGCAGTATTTT. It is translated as CASSQEEHLSTDTQYF.

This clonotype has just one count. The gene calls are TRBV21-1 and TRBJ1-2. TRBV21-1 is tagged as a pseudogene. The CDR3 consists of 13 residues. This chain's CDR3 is CASSKESTYGYTF. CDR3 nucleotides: TGTGCCAGCAGCAAAGAATCAACCTATGGCTACACCTTC.

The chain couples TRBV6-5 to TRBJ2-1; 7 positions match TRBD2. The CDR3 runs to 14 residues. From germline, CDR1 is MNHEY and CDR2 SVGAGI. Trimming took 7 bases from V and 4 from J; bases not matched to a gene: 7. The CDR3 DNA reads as TGTGCCAGCAACTCTCGGGACTATTACAATGAGCAGTTCTTC. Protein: CASNSRDYYNEQFF.

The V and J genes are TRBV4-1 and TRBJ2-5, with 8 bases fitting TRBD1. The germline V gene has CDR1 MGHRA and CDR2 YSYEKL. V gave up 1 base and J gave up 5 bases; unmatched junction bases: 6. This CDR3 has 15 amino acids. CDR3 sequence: CASSQGRGRWETQYF. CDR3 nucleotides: TGCGCCAGCAGCCAAGGCAGGGGGCGGTGGGAGACCCAGTACTTC.

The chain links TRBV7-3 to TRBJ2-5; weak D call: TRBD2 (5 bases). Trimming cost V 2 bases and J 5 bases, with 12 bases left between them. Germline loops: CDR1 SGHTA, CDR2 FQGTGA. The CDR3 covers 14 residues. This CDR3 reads CASSLGLFGETQYF. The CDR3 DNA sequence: TGTGCCAGCAGCTTAGGACTCTTTGGGGAGACCCAGTACTTC.

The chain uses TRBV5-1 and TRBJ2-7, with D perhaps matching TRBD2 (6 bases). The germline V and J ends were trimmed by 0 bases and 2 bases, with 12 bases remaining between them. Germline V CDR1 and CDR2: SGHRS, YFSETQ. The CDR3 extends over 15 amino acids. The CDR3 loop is CASSLDRRAPYEQYF. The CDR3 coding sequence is TGCGCCAGCAGCTTGGACCGGAGGGCCCCCTACGAGCAGTACTTC.

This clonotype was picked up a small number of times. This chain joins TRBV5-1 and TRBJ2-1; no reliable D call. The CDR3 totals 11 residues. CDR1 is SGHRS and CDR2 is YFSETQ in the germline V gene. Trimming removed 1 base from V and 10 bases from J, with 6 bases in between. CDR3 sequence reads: CASSLTAEQFF. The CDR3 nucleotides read TGCGCCAGCAGCTTGACGGCCGAGCAGTTCTTC.

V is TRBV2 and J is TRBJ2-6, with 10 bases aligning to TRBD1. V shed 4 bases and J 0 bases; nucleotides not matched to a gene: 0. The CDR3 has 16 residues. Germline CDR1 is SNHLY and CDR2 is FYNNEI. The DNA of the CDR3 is TGTGCCAGCAGTGGGACAGGGGGCTCTGGGGCCAACGTCCTGACTTTC. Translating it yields CASSGTGGSGANVLTF.

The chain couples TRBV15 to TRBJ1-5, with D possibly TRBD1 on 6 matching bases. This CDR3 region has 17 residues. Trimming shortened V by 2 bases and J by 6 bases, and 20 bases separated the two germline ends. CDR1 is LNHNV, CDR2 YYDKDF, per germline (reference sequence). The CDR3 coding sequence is TGTGCCACCAGCAGATCATGGGACATCGGGTTAGGTCAGCCCCAGCATTTT. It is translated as CATSRSWDIGLGQPQHF. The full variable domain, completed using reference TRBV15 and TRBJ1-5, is DAMVIQNPRYQVTQFGKPVTLSCSQTLNHNVMYWYQQKSSQAPKLLFHYYDKDFNNEADTPDNFQSRRPNTSFCFLDIRSPGLGDTAMYLCATSRSWDIGLGQPQHFGDGTRLSIL.

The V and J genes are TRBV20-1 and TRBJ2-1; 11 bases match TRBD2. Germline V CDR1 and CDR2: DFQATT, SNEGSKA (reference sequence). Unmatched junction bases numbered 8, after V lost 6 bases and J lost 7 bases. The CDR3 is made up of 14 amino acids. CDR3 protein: CSAPTSGSMNEQFF. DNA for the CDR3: TGCAGTGCACCTACTAGCGGGAGTATGAATGAGCAGTTCTTC.

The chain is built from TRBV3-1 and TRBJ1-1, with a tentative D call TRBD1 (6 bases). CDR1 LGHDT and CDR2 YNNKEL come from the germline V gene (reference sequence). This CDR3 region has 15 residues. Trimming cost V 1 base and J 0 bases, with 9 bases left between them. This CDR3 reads CASSQGPGVNTEAFF. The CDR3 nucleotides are TGTGCCAGCAGCCAAGGGCCAGGGGTGAACACTGAAGCTTTCTTT.

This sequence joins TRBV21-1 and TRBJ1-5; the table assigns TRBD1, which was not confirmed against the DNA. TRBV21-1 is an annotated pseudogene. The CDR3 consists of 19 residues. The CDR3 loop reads CASRQGKGQAVSNYQPQHF. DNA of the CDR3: TGTGCCAGCAGGCAAGGGAAGGGGCAGGCCGTATCGAACTATCAGCCCCAGCATTTT.

CDR3 bases: TGTGCCAGCAGTTCATCCGGGACACCGTCCTACGAGCAGTACTTC. It translates to CASSSSGTPSYEQYF. The rearrangement uses TRBV27 and TRBJ2-7; maybe TRBD1 (6 bases). This CDR3 has 15 amino acids. Germline V gene lookup returns CDR1 MNHEY and CDR2 SMNVEV (reference sequence). Trimming cost V 4 bases and J 1 base, with 14 bases left between them.

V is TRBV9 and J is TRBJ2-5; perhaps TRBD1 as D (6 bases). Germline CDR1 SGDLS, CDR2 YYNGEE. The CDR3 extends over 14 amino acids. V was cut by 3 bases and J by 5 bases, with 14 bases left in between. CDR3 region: CASSAGNREETQYF. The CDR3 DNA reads TGTGCCAGCAGCGCCGGCAACAGGGAGGAGACCCAGTACTTC.

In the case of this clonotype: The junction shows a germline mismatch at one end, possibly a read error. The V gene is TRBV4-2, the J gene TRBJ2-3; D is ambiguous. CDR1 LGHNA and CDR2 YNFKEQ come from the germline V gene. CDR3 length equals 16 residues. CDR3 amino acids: CASSQDWSAGTDTQYF. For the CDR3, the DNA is TGCGCCAGCAGCCAAGATTGGAGTGCGGGCACAGATACGCAGTATTTT.

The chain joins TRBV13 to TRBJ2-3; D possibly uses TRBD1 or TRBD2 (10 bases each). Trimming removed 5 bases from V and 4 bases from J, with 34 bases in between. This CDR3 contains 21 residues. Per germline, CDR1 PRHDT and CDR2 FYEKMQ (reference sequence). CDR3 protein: CASSMIRDRGSGGPLADTQYF. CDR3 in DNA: TGTGCCAGCAGCATGATCCGGGACAGGGGTAGCGGGGGGCCTCTCGCAGATACGCAGTATTTT.